These 6 T cell receptor beta chains originate from one sample sequenced in a study of molecular identifiers for immune sequencing clone quantification. TCRdb called the PCR reads again in MiXCR, with one record for every CDR3 protein. This table has around 320,000 distinct CDR3 sequences, roughly 24% appearing once. The sample taken for sequencing was naive CD8+ T cells from blood, with Jurkat cell RNA spiked in. Subset described: FACS-sorted CD8+CD4-CCR7+CD45RA+ naive T cells. The source is a human donor in good health. Some libraries in this study had Jurkat cell RNA spiked in.

This clonotype was detected ten times or more. The chain couples TRBV29-1 to TRBJ2-7; no firm D call. V was cut by 2 bases and J by 4 bases, with 6 bases left in between. CDR3 length equals 11 residues. The V gene's germline CDR1 is SQVTM and CDR2 ANQGSEA. CDR3 in amino acids: CSVERKYEQYF. The DNA for the CDR3 is TGCAGCGTTGAACGAAAGTACGAGCAGTACTTC.

This clonotype was seen repeatedly, ten times or more. The rearrangement joins TRBV28 to TRBJ1-2, with D tentatively TRBD1 (6 bases). Per the germline V gene, CDR1 is MDHEN and CDR2 is SYDVKM. The length of the CDR3 is 14 residues. V lost 3 bases, J lost 3 bases, and 11 bases lay in between. CDR3 amino acids: CASSFRQVDYGYTF. DNA for the CDR3: TGTGCCAGCAGTTTTAGACAGGTTGACTATGGCTACACCTTC.

This clonotype occurred many times. This sequence joins TRBV5-5 and TRBJ2-3; D remains ambiguous. Germline V gene lookup returns CDR1 SGHKS and CDR2 YYEKEE (reference sequence). V gave up 2 bases and J gave up 1 base, with 5 bases separating them. This CDR3 comprises 13 residues. The CDR3 sequence is CASSLSRTDTQYF. In DNA form, the CDR3 reads TGTGCCAGCAGCTTAAGTCGCACAGATACGCAGTATTTT.

This clonotype was observed a single time. A read error may be the cause here, since a much bigger clone is one base away. This chain links TRBV7-2 with TRBJ2-7; maybe TRBD2 (6 bases). The length of the CDR3 is 15 residues. Trimming took off 1 base at V and 6 bases at J, with 16 bases between the two ends. Germline V gene sequence: CDR1 SGHTA, CDR2 FQGNSA. DNA of the CDR3: TGTGCCAGCAGCTTAGGGCAGCGGGCACCCTGCGAGCAGTACTTC. Amino acids: CASSLGQRAPCEQYF.

This clonotype has at least ten counts. The V gene is TRBV5-1, the J gene TRBJ2-7; TRBD1 matches 10 bases. Germline V gives CDR1 SGHRS, CDR2 YFSETQ. This CDR3 is built from 17 residues. Trimming removed 3 bases from V and 3 bases from J; junction bases left unmatched: 12. The CDR3 DNA reads TGCGCCAGCAGCTCGTCCCCCGGGACAGGGGAATACTACGAGCAGTACTTC. This encodes CASSSSPGTGEYYEQYF.

Ten or more counts support this clonotype. The CDR3 region has the DNA TGTGCCAGCAGTTTCGCGGAGGCCGGCACAGATACGCAGTATTTT. As protein: CASSFAEAGTDTQYF. The V gene is TRBV12-3 or TRBV12-4, the J gene TRBJ2-3; D is perhaps TRBD2 (5 bases). The length of the CDR3 is 15 residues. V lost 3 bases and J 1 base, leaving 11 bases between the germline ends.